These 3 T cell receptor beta chains were sequenced from one sample in a study of T-cell memory formation after mild COVID-19. TCRdb independently ran MiXCR on the 5' RACE reads; one entry per CDR3 protein. The sample lists 150,000 to 200,000 distinct CDR3 sequences, 16% occurring once. The sequencing input was PBMCs or a T cell subset sorted from them (not recorded which). These receptors were obtained from an adult woman who had mild COVID-19 (a few samples of this study predate the infection). Cell type and time point are not known.

This clonotype was observed a few times. The chain carries TRBV30 and TRBJ2-1, with D perhaps TRBD1 (6 bases). Trimming removed 1 base from V and 0 bases from J, with 25 bases in between. The CDR3 runs 20 residues. Germline V gives CDR1 GTSNPN, CDR2 SVGIG (reference sequence). CDR3 sequence reads: CAWSAPRARPGASSYNEQFF. The CDR3 nucleotides are TGTGCCTGGAGTGCACCTAGAGCAAGACCAGGGGCTAGCTCCTACAATGAGCAGTTCTTC.

V usage is TRBV5-1 and J usage is TRBJ2-3; D is tentatively TRBD1 or TRBD2 (5 bases each). The germline V gene has CDR1 SGHRS and CDR2 YFSETQ. Trimming removed 4 bases from V and 2 bases from J, with 11 bases in between. The CDR3 length is 14 residues. CDR3 nucleotides: TGCGCCAGCAGCCTGGGGGATTACACAGATACGCAGTATTTT. Translating gives CASSLGDYTDTQYF. Full variable domain (outside the CDR3, taken from reference TRBV5-1 and TRBJ2-3): KAGVTQTPRYLIKTRGQQVTLSCSPISGHRSVSWYQQTPGQGLQFLFEYFSETQRNKGNFPGRFSGRQFSNSRSEMNVSTLELGDSALYLCASSLGDYTDTQYFGPGTRLTVL.

This clonotype was picked up a small number of times. The chain uses TRBV11-2 and TRBJ2-1, with D unresolved. With 3 bases removed from V and 1 base from J, the gap between germline ends came to 10 bases. The V gene's germline CDR1 is SGHAT and CDR2 FQNNGV. The CDR3 totals 15 residues. CDR3 sequence reads: CASSFSTDSYNEQFF. CDR3 nucleotides: TGTGCCAGCAGCTTTAGCACGGATTCCTACAATGAGCAGTTCTTC.